This entry describes one TCR beta chain. It lacks a known antigen. It has no much larger one-base neighbor in the sample; base qualities were not kept. These data originate in a study of shared clonotypes between healthy human individuals (TCRdb year 2020). Context from the whole study: Three men and two women, aged 18 to 49 years, made up the cohort. For each donor, CD4 naive and CD4 memory were each given three plates, CD8 naive was given two plates, and CD8 memory was given one plate. To increase sequencing depth and limit assay-specific biases, different laboratories used diverse techniques to prepare libraries and sequence TCR repertoires. Per donor, leukapheresis produced somewhere between about 0.8 and 9.5 billion PBMCs. To estimate repertoire size and how much clonotype sharing occurs between individuals, the study deeply sequenced the blood TCR repertoires of roughly 5 healthy adults. Findings and caveats that apply to the study as a whole: Incomplete sequencing was indicated by rarefaction of sorted-subset datasets, despite the large sequencing depth. Based on pairwise subsampling, the degree of clonotype sharing among donors was expected to be affected by sequencing depth. Clonotypes shared by all four sorted-subset donors showed higher generation probabilities than non-shared clonotypes. Because the study included only a small number of donors, the genetic and exposure-history diversity represented was limited. Sampling was restricted to blood, and TCR repertoires in tissues likely differ from the TCR repertoires found in blood. Sharing across a few donors was observed for roughly 5% of naive CD4, 3% to 3.5% of naive CD8, 2% to 2.5% of memory CD4, and about 0.4% of memory CD8 clonotypes. Larger estimated clonotype richness was generally found for naive subsets than for memory subsets.

The CDR3 spans 16 residues, from the cysteine through the phenylalanine. Only the CDR3 DNA is retained, 48 bases long and in frame from the first base. The germline V gene sets CDR1 to MNHEY and CDR2 to SVGAGI. V is cut back by 4 bases and J by 1 base, with 7 bases in the junction unmatched. Healthy HIV-negative adults with no recently reported acute infections or vaccinations were included as donors. Every donor was a Caucasian adult living in Nashville, Tennessee, USA. CD4+ T cells were enriched through magnetic negative selection, after which naive cells were positively selected on CD45RA and the remaining negative fraction served as the memory subset. Blood was obtained by leukapheresis, after which PBMCs were separated by Ficoll-Histopaque density gradient centrifugation and cryopreserved in liquid nitrogen vapor phase. Purity and quantity of every magnetically sorted T cell population were checked by analytical flow cytometry. From each sorted fraction, genomic DNA was isolated and quantified by UV absorbance on a Nanodrop 2000c.

TCR CDR3 regions were amplified from genomic DNA by multiplex PCR using the deep immunoSEQ assay. Genomic DNA extracted from each cell subset was distributed evenly over all wells of several immunoSEQ 96-well plates, and each plate served as one replicate. For sorted subsets, about 200 ng genomic DNA, equal to approximately 30,000 T cell genomes, was loaded into each replicate PCR. Purified libraries were quantified with a Qubit 3.0 fluorometer, sized on a Bioanalyzer 2100, and re-quantified with the KAPA Library Quantification kit. Each immunoSEQ 96-well plate was sequenced on its own single-read 150-cycle Illumina NextSeq 550 flow cell. Per the original workflow: Because the immunoSEQ output included only junctional sequences and no quality scores, the filtering could not be the same as the filtering used for full-length reads. Sequences were annotated with PyIR, a Python wrapper for IgBLAST v1.9, using IMGT germline references to assign V/J genes and CDR3. Any read was removed if the V/J assignment was weak (E-value above 1e-6), the CDR3 was missing, or the read contained stop codons, out-of-frame junctions, or ambiguous translated residues. V3J clonotypes were defined as sequences sharing the same inferred V gene, J gene, and CDR3 amino acid sequence. Percentage overlap between repertoires was calculated by dividing the number of shared unique clonotypes by the size of the smaller repertoire. Richness of each repertoire was evaluated using RTK rarefaction, the Chao1 estimator, and Recon v2.1 estimates of unobserved clonotypes. Generation probabilities were computed with OLGA for all TCRbeta clonotypes obtained by the gDNA method from several donors. TCRdb's version of the immuneACCESS table is confined to in-frame rearrangements and falls short of the full clone set. An unresolved V gene accounts for under half of the shortfall where checked; the remainder is of unknown origin. V and J calls and clone size follow that table, whereas D and trimming were derived from the DNA. The sample table shows 850,000 to 1,200,000 clones, and approximately 76% are seen once. About 1.5% of the sample rests with the top ten.

The sequenced sample was memory CD4+ T cells sorted from blood. The sample's cell subset or site label, decoded: CD45RA-negative fraction. The chain employs TRBV6-5 and TRBJ1-2, with 9 bases in between that match TRBD1. This TCR came from a man younger than 35 in good health. The CDR3 amino acid sequence is: CASSLGQGDVNYGYTF. The DNA sequence is given as TGTGCCAGCAGTTTGGGACAGGGAGATGTTAACTATGGCTACACCTTC.